This entry features one TCR beta chain sequence. Germline CDR1 is LGHDT and CDR2 is YNNKEL (reference sequence). The CDR3 loop spans 14 amino acids. J gave up 4 bases and V 5 bases, and 4 bases lay outside the gene matches. These data come from a study of blood T cell repertoires in COVID-19. Clones were read by immunoSEQ multiplex PCR, and TCRdb kept only the in-frame ones, dropping some. The sample lists about 120,000 clones; roughly 89% were seen once. This chain links TRBV3-1 (or the pseudogene TRBV3-2) with TRBJ1-1, with 10 positions matching TRBD1. This TCR derives from a woman aged 25-40 years who had recovered from COVID-19. Sequencing was performed on PBMCs or T cells enriched from blood (not recorded which). CDR3 sequence: CASSDRGRPTEAFF. The DNA for the CDR3 is TGTGCCAGCAGCGACAGGGGGCGTCCCACTGAAGCTTTCTTT.